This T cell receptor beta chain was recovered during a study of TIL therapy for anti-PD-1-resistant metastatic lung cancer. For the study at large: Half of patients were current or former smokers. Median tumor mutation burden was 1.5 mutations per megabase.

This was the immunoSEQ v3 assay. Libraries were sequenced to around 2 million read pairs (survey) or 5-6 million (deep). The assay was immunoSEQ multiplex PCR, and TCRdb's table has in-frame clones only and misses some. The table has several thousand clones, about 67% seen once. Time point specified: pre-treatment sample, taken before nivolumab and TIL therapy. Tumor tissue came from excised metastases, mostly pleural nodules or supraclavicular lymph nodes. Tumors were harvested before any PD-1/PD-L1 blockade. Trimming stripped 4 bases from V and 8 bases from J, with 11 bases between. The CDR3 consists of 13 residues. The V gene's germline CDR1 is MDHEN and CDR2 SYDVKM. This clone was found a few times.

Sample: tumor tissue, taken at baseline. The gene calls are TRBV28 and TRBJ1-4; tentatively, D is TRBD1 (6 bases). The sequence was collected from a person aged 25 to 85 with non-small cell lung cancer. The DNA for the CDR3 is TGTGCCAGCAGTTCAGGGGTGGAGGAAAAACTGTTTTTT. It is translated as CASSSGVEEKLFF.